What follows are 15 T cell receptor beta chains derived from one specimen sequenced in a study of blood T cell repertoires in COVID-19. Measured with immunoSEQ multiplex PCR; TCRdb has only the in-frame clones, and not every one. The sample yields a few hundred thousand clones, 80% to 90% seen once. What was sequenced was PBMCs or T cells enriched from blood (not recorded which). These receptors came from a man under 40 who had recovered from COVID-19.

In the case of this clone: Other DNA sequences within the sample encode an identical CDR3. The gene calls are TRBV3-1 (or the pseudogene TRBV3-2) and TRBJ2-7; tentative D call: TRBD1 (5 bases). The CDR3 is 13 residues long. V lost 1 base and J lost 2, with 6 bases in between. Looked up from germline, CDR1 is LGHDT and CDR2 is YNNKEL (reference sequence). The DNA for the CDR3 is TGTGCCAGCAGCCAAGCAGGGACCTACGAGCAGTACTTC. It translates to CASSQAGTYEQYF.

The V and J genes are TRBV19 and TRBJ1-3; no reliable D call. Trimming stripped 10 bases from V and 0 bases from J, with 16 bases between. Germline V lookup: CDR1 LNHDA, CDR2 SQIVND (reference sequence). The CDR3 length is 15 residues. The CDR3 is CATLPAVPSGNTIYF. DNA of the CDR3: TGTGCCACCCTACCGGCGGTGCCCTCTGGAAACACCATATATTTT.

The genes are TRBV5-1 and TRBJ2-7, with TRBD2 matching over 11 bases. Trimming at V came to 4 bases and at J to 2 bases, leaving 2 bases not matched to a gene. The germline CDR1 and CDR2 sequences are SGHRS and YFSETQ. The CDR3 has 14 amino acids. The CDR3 reads CASSVTSGTYEQYF. In DNA form, the CDR3 reads TGCGCCAGCAGCGTGACTAGCGGGACCTACGAGCAGTACTTC.

This chain links TRBV9 with TRBJ2-7, with D tentatively TRBD1 (6 bases). The CDR3 has 15 amino acids. Trimming shortened V by 3 bases and J by 3 bases, and 16 bases separated the two germline ends. Germline CDR1 reads SGDLS; CDR2 reads YYNGEE. Here the CDR3 reads CASSGESKQGYEQYF. Here the CDR3 DNA reads TGTGCCAGCAGCGGAGAGTCTAAACAGGGCTACGAGCAGTACTTC.

This clone was detected only once. The chain recombines TRBV4-1 with TRBJ1-6, with D uncertain. Germline CDR1 MGHRA, CDR2 YSYEKL. This CDR3 contains 18 residues. Trimming took off 1 base at V and 2 bases at J, with 15 bases between the two ends. The CDR3 loop is CASSQAIGGVTYNSPLHF. The CDR3 DNA follows: TGCGCCAGCAGCCAAGCAATCGGAGGAGTTACCTATAATTCACCCCTCCACTTT.

The gene calls are TRBV30 and TRBJ1-5, with 8 bases that match TRBD1. J was trimmed by 0 bases and V by 2 bases; bases with no gene match: 9. The CDR3 spans 17 residues. Per the germline V gene, CDR1 is GTSNPN and CDR2 is SVGIG (reference sequence). The DNA of the CDR3 is TGTGCCTGGAGTAAATGGACAGGGCGTTATAGCAATCAGCCCCAGCATTTT. Its translation: CAWSKWTGRYSNQPQHF.

This chain connects TRBV2 to TRBJ2-7; D perhaps matches TRBD1 (6 bases). CDR1 is SNHLY, CDR2 FYNNEI, per germline. Deletions cut 7 bases from V and 2 bases from J, with 15 bases between. The CDR3 has 14 amino acids. The CDR3 sequence is CASNPRDIAYEQYF. CDR3 DNA: TGTGCCAGCAACCCCCGGGACATAGCCTACGAGCAGTACTTC.

As DNA, the CDR3 is TGTGCCAGCAATAGCCAGCCAGCGGGCTATGGCTACACCTTC. This gives the protein CASNSQPAGYGYTF. This chain links TRBV2 with TRBJ1-2; D unclear. Germline CDR1 is SNHLY and CDR2 is FYNNEI. The CDR3 has 14 residues. The V and J ends lost 7 bases and 4 bases respectively, with 16 bases between them.

J is TRBJ2-7 and V is TRBV13, with 14 bases that match TRBD2. Looked up from germline, CDR1 is PRHDT and CDR2 is FYEKMQ (reference sequence). V was clipped by 0 bases and J by 3 bases; unmatched bases: 4. The CDR3 contains 17 residues. The CDR3 is CASSLGGTSGRSYEQYF. CDR3 DNA: TGTGCCAGCAGCTTAGGGGGGACTAGCGGGAGAAGCTACGAGCAGTACTTC.

The chain links TRBV29-1 to TRBJ1-2, with D hard to call. Germline V lookup: CDR1 SQVTM, CDR2 ANQGSEA. Trimming pared 3 bases from V and 4 bases from J, leaving 18 bases between. There are 15 residues in the CDR3. Here the CDR3 DNA reads TGCAGCGTTGAGTCGGGAGTGACTACCATCTATGGCTACACCTTC. This codes for CSVESGVTTIYGYTF.

The chain recombines TRBV21-1 with TRBJ2-7; the D segment call TRBD1 is taken from the table without a DNA check. TRBV21-1 is noted as a pseudogene. The CDR3 extends over 13 amino acids. In DNA, the CDR3 is TGTGCCAGCAGCAAGCACAGGGTTTACGAGCAGTACTTC. This gives the protein CASSKHRVYEQYF.

V and J are TRBV30 and TRBJ1-1; D possibly corresponds to TRBD1 (5 bases). The CDR3 contains 14 residues. V lost 2 bases to trimming and J lost 6 bases, with 16 bases between them. Germline loops: CDR1 GTSNPN, CDR2 SVGIG (reference sequence). The CDR3 protein is CAWSLGTTDPEAFF. Written as DNA, the CDR3 is TGTGCCTGGAGTCTCGGGACTACTGACCCTGAAGCTTTCTTT.

The rearrangement links TRBV19 to TRBJ1-1, with D possibly being TRBD1 (5 bases). There are 13 residues in the CDR3. V shed 7 bases and J shed 1 base, with 10 bases lying between them. Germline V gene lookup returns CDR1 LNHDA and CDR2 SQIVND (reference sequence). CDR3: CASKAGGNTEAFF. In DNA, the CDR3 is TGTGCCAGTAAAGCCGGGGGGAACACTGAAGCTTTCTTT.

The chain has TRBV7-9 and TRBJ2-7, with 9 bases aligning to TRBD1. V dropped 5 bases and J dropped 2; count of bases not matched to a gene: 4. The CDR3 sequence is 14 residues long. The germline V gene encodes CDR1 SEHNR and CDR2 FQNEAQ (reference sequence). CDR3 amino acids: CASSVQGATYEQYF. CDR3 coding DNA: TGTGCCAGCAGCGTACAGGGGGCCACCTACGAGCAGTACTTC.

This rearrangement joins TRBV2 to TRBJ1-5; 9 bases match TRBD1. V trimming: 2 bases; J trimming: 3 bases; junction bases outside the gene matches: 8. Germline V gives CDR1 SNHLY, CDR2 FYNNEI. The CDR3 runs 17 residues. The DNA for the CDR3 is TGTGCCAGCAGTGAAACCCCGGGACAGGGAATCAATCAGCCCCAGCATTTT. It specifies CASSETPGQGINQPQHF.